Following are 7 T cell receptor beta chains from one sample sequenced in a study of shared clonotypes between healthy human individuals. Assay: immunoSEQ multiplex PCR; the TCRdb copy retains only in-frame clones and omits some. Of hundreds of thousands of clones listed, around 78% are singletons. The sample was memory CD4+ T cells sorted from blood. The subset: CD45RA-negative fraction. These receptor sequences come from a woman aged 25 to 45 in good health.

The chain has TRBV6-1 and TRBJ2-2; TRBD1 aligns across 9 bases. Trimming took 7 bases from V and 7 from J; bases not matched to a gene: 7. The CDR3 is 14 residues long. Germline assignment: CDR1 MNHNS and CDR2 SASEGT. The CDR3 DNA is TGTGCCAGCACCCGGGACAGGGCTATCGGGGAGCTGTTTTTT. This encodes CASTRDRAIGELFF.

This clone was observed a few times. The J gene is TRBJ1-1, the V gene TRBV19; TRBD1 might be the D (5 bases). V dropped 4 bases and J dropped 4 bases, with 13 bases sitting between them. Germline CDR1 and CDR2: LNHDA and SQIVND (reference sequence). The CDR3 loop spans 14 amino acids. CDR3 bases: TGTGCCAGTAGTAATCAGGGATGGGGCACTGAAGCTTTCTTT. Translation: CASSNQGWGTEAFF.

This clone was seen only once. The chain couples TRBV5-6 to TRBJ1-1; 8 bases fit TRBD1. Per the germline V gene, CDR1 is SGHDT and CDR2 is YYEEEE. The V segment lost 2 bases and the J segment 7 bases; nucleotides outside the gene matches: 4. This CDR3 comprises 13 residues. As DNA, the CDR3 is TGTGCCAGCAGCTTTCGGACAGGGCTTGAAGCTTTCTTT. Translated: CASSFRTGLEAFF.

This clone was detected a few times. The chain has TRBV2 and TRBJ2-7; D is undetermined. Trimming shortened V by 4 bases and J by 3 bases, and 13 bases separated the two germline ends. CDR1 SNHLY and CDR2 FYNNEI come from the germline V gene. This CDR3 is built from 14 residues. CDR3 nucleotide sequence: TGTGCCAGCAGTGGACCGCTTTCTTACTACGAGCAGTACTTC. Its translation is CASSGPLSYYEQYF.

The chain joins TRBV14 to TRBJ2-4; D is perhaps TRBD2 (5 bases). V was pared by 0 bases and J by 1 base, with 10 bases between. This CDR3 contains 16 residues. Germline V lookup: CDR1 SGHDN, CDR2 FVKESK. CDR3 protein: CASSQDRGIAKNIQYF. The CDR3, as DNA: TGTGCCAGCAGCCAAGATCGGGGAATCGCCAAAAACATTCAGTACTTC.

This clone was picked up many times. The V gene is TRBV10-3, the J gene TRBJ2-3; TRBD2 agrees at 15 bases. CDR1 ENHRY and CDR2 SYGVKD come from the germline V gene. V lost 4 bases to trimming and J lost 3 bases; unmatched junction nucleotides: 2. This CDR3 is built from 16 residues. CDR3 in DNA: TGTGCCATCAGTGGGGGACTAGCGGGAGGAACAGATACGCAGTATTTT. Translated, it gives CAISGGLAGGTDTQYF.

V is TRBV7-2 and J is TRBJ2-7; D is perhaps TRBD1 (5 bases). Trimming took 1 base from V and 5 from J, leaving 12 bases between them. Per germline, CDR1 SGHTA and CDR2 FQGNSA. The CDR3 length is 14 residues. DNA of the CDR3: TGTGCCAGCAGCTTAGGTGGCAGGGTGGACGAGCAGTACTTC. This codes for CASSLGGRVDEQYF.